The 19 T cell receptor beta chains listed next were all sequenced from one sample in a study of blood T cell repertoires in COVID-19. Measured with immunoSEQ multiplex PCR; TCRdb has only the in-frame clones, and not every one. The data show 360,000 or so clones, with nearly 90% seen just once and around 7% held by the top ten. Source material: peripheral blood. The receptor source for this set is a man aged 18-30 years with active or convalescent COVID-19.

This chain uses TRBV7-2 with TRBJ2-7, with D unclear. V was trimmed by 1 base and J by 3 bases, leaving 10 bases between them. This CDR3 region has 14 residues. Looked up from germline, CDR1 is SGHTA and CDR2 is FQGNSA. In DNA, the CDR3 is TGTGCCAGCAGCTTAGGGCAGAACTACTACGAGCAGTACTTC. It translates to CASSLGQNYYEQYF.

The chain carries TRBV18 and TRBJ1-4; tentative D call: TRBD1 (5 bases). The CDR3 length is 15 residues. The germline V gene encodes CDR1 KGHSH and CDR2 LQKENI. V lost 5 bases and J lost 8, with 18 bases in between. The CDR3 bases are TGTGCCAGCTCAGAATGGGGCGCAAGTCGGGAAAAACTGTTTTTT. Translated: CASSEWGASREKLFF.

The chain couples TRBV6-6 to TRBJ2-7; unclear D gene. This CDR3 contains 11 residues. Trimming cost V 5 bases and J 10 bases, with 12 bases left between them. Germline V gives CDR1 MNHNY, CDR2 SVGAGI (reference sequence). CDR3 coding DNA: TGTGCCAGCAGTCTCGAGAGTAGACAGTACTTC. Its protein is CASSLESRQYF.

V is TRBV21-1 and J is TRBJ2-7; the table calls TRBD2, which could not be checked here. TRBV21-1 is classified as a pseudogene. The length of the CDR3 is 16 residues. The CDR3 protein is CASSQRAGPKSREQYF. CDR3 nucleotides: TGTGCCAGCAGCCAGAGGGCCGGCCCTAAGTCCCGCGAGCAGTACTTC.

The chain has TRBV3-1 (or the pseudogene TRBV3-2) and TRBJ1-1, with D perhaps matching TRBD1 (6 bases). Trimming took off 0 bases at V and 0 bases at J, with 14 bases between the two ends. This CDR3 has 17 residues. Germline-derived CDR1 and CDR2 are LGHDT and YNNKEL (reference sequence). DNA of the CDR3: TGTGCCAGCAGCCAAGACCCCCGGGACAAACTGAACACTGAAGCTTTCTTT. It specifies CASSQDPRDKLNTEAFF.

The chain has TRBV25-1 and TRBJ1-1; unclear D gene. Per germline, CDR1 MGHDK and CDR2 SYGVNS. The CDR3 totals 15 residues. Trimming pared 6 bases from V and 0 bases from J, leaving 14 bases between. Written as DNA, the CDR3 is TGTGCCAGCAGGAGGGTAGGCAGTCTGAACACTGAAGCTTTCTTT. Protein sequence: CASRRVGSLNTEAFF.

This clone was counted once. The rearrangement joins TRBV7-2 to TRBJ1-2; maybe TRBD1 (6 bases). Trimming cost V 7 bases and J 3 bases, with 12 bases left between them. Germline-derived CDR1 and CDR2 are SGHTA and FQGNSA. The CDR3 is made up of 13 amino acids. CDR3 nucleotides: TGTGCCAGCACCACGGACAGCTACTATGGCTACACCTTC. Translating gives CASTTDSYYGYTF.

The chain has TRBV18 and TRBJ2-1; 7 bases are a match to TRBD1. There are 14 residues in the CDR3. The germline V gene encodes CDR1 KGHSH and CDR2 LQKENI. V lost 4 bases to trimming and J lost 4 bases; unmatched junction nucleotides: 4. The CDR3 spells CASSLGTAYNEQFF. The CDR3 DNA is TGTGCCAGCTCACTCGGGACAGCTTACAATGAGCAGTTCTTC.

The V and J genes are TRBV6-6 and TRBJ2-7; TRBD2 aligns across 8 bases. CDR3 length: 16 residues. In germline, CDR1 is MNHNY, CDR2 SVGAGI (reference sequence). The junction had 12 bases not matched to a gene; V was cut back by 6 bases and J by 2 bases. Here the CDR3 DNA reads TGTGCCAGCAGCCACCCCCGCGGGGGGCCCACCTACGAGCAGTACTTC. Amino acid sequence: CASSHPRGGPTYEQYF.

This sequence joins TRBV7-3 and TRBJ2-1; 15 nucleotides align to TRBD2. This CDR3 is 17 amino acids long. The germline CDR1 and CDR2 sequences are SGHTA and FQGTGA. V shed 5 bases and J 7 bases; nucleotides not matched to a gene: 9. CDR3 sequence (DNA): TGTGCCAGCAGCCAATCGGGACTAGCGGGAGGCAAAAATGAGCAGTTCTTC. It encodes CASSQSGLAGGKNEQFF.

J is TRBJ2-7 and V is TRBV3-1 (or the pseudogene TRBV3-2), with 7 bases aligning to TRBD1. Germline CDR1 reads LGHDT; CDR2 reads YNNKEL (reference sequence). Trimming at V came to 0 bases and at J to 4 bases, leaving 6 bases not matched to a gene. The CDR3 spans 15 residues. In DNA, the CDR3 is TGTGCCAGCAGCCAAGATGGGGCAGGGGGTTACGAGCAGTACTTC. Its protein is CASSQDGAGGYEQYF.

The chain recombines TRBV27 with TRBJ1-1; TRBD1 matches at 7 bases. The J segment lost 3 bases and the V segment lost 5 bases, leaving 9 bases of the junction unmatched. The CDR3 has 15 residues. The germline V gene encodes CDR1 MNHEY and CDR2 SMNVEV (reference sequence). CDR3 sequence (DNA): TGTGCCAGCAGTGTGGACAGGACAATGTACACTGAAGCTTTCTTT. Its protein is CASSVDRTMYTEAFF.

This chain connects TRBV11-2 to TRBJ1-1, with D unclear. V was shortened by 4 bases and J by 3 bases, with 6 bases between the two germline ends. CDR1 is SGHAT, CDR2 FQNNGV, per germline. The CDR3 is 12 residues long. This chain's CDR3 is CASSSYYTEAFF. The CDR3 nucleotides read TGTGCCAGCAGCTCGTACTACACTGAAGCTTTCTTT.

The CDR3 bases are TGTGCCAGCAGGCCCGCAGGCGGGGGGAAACAAGAGACCCAGTACTTC. The encoded protein is CASRPAGGGKQETQYF. The J gene is TRBJ2-5, the V gene TRBV6-6; 8 nucleotides align to TRBD2. V lost 6 bases to trimming and J lost 2 bases; unmatched junction nucleotides: 11. The CDR3 extends over 16 amino acids. Germline values: CDR1 MNHNY, CDR2 SVGAGI (reference sequence).

This clone was detected only a few times. This chain connects TRBV7-9 to TRBJ2-7; TRBD1 is a possible D gene (6 bases). Trimming removed 9 bases from V and 0 bases from J, with 27 bases in between. Germline CDR1 and CDR2: SEHNR and FQNEAQ (reference sequence). This CDR3 is built from 18 residues. The CDR3: CASASTRNTGKPSYEQYF. CDR3 DNA: TGTGCCAGTGCCTCAACCCGAAACACAGGGAAACCCTCCTACGAGCAGTACTTC.

The chain employs TRBV6-6 and TRBJ1-4; a weak D match, TRBD1 (6 bases). Germline V CDR1 and CDR2: MNHNY, SVGAGI (reference sequence). This CDR3 contains 15 residues. The germline V and J ends were trimmed by 0 bases and 8 bases, with 13 bases remaining between them. CDR3 nucleotide sequence: TGTGCCAGCAGTTACTCGAGCAGGGGAGAGGAAAAACTGTTTTTT. The encoded protein is CASSYSSRGEEKLFF.

This clone was counted a single time. The J gene is TRBJ1-5, the V gene TRBV28, with TRBD1 matching 7 bases. CDR1 is MDHEN, CDR2 SYDVKM, per germline. The V gene end was trimmed by 7 bases and the J gene end by 4 bases; junction bases not matched to a gene: 13. This CDR3 has 16 amino acids. The CDR3 reads CASKGAGNIKNQPQHF. The CDR3 nucleotides are TGTGCCAGCAAGGGGGCAGGAAACATTAAGAATCAGCCCCAGCATTTT.

The chain links TRBV29-1 to TRBJ2-2; tentatively, D is TRBD2 (5 bases). Germline V gives CDR1 SQVTM, CDR2 ANQGSEA. The CDR3 length is 16 residues. V shed 0 bases and J shed 5 bases, with 16 bases lying between them. The CDR3 coding sequence is TGCAGCGTTGAAGATCGGCTAGCCGGTAGTACCGGGGAGCTGTTTTTT. Amino acids: CSVEDRLAGSTGELFF.

CDR3 amino acids: CASSIDPRDNNEQFF. CDR3 sequence (DNA): TGTGCCAGCAGTATAGATCCCCGGGACAACAATGAGCAGTTCTTC. The J gene is TRBJ2-1, the V gene TRBV9; D perhaps matches TRBD1 (6 bases). In germline, CDR1 is SGDLS, CDR2 YYNGEE. The CDR3 is made up of 15 amino acids. V was cut by 5 bases and J by 5 bases, with 17 bases left in between.